What follows describes a single T cell receptor (beta chain). The antigen remains undetermined. Specified treatment: oral pan-JAK inhibitor, 5-10 mg twice daily. It was cDNA, reverse transcribed from extracted RNA, that served as the sequencing template. Sequencing used immunoSEQ multiplex PCR; TCRdb keeps in-frame clones, though not all of them. The sample has fewer than 250,000 clones; around 43% are singletons. These data come from a study of CD8+ T cells in alopecia areata. Overall study: Tofacitinib therapy took 6 to 18 months; 6 months off drug came after. Patients given treatment had severity scored by the percentage of scalp area affected.

Study conclusions and caveats: Many expanded lesional clones persisted in scalp and blood during tofacitinib treatment. Because one nonresponder was included, the link of baseline CD8+ expansion to response is considered uncertain.

The V end was cut by 5 bases, the J end by 4 bases, with 13 bases between. Germline loops: CDR1 MNHEY, CDR2 SMNVEV (reference sequence). The CDR3 covers 14 residues. The sample in question was CD4+ T cells sorted from blood, obtained at roughly week 38, from a patient treated with tofacitinib. This clonotype was obtained from a human donor with alopecia areata. This sequence joins TRBV27 and TRBJ2-3; D is unclear. CDR3 residues: CASSTQYLSDTQYF. In nucleotides, the CDR3 is TGTGCCAGCAGTACCCAATACTTGTCAGATACGCAGTATTTT.